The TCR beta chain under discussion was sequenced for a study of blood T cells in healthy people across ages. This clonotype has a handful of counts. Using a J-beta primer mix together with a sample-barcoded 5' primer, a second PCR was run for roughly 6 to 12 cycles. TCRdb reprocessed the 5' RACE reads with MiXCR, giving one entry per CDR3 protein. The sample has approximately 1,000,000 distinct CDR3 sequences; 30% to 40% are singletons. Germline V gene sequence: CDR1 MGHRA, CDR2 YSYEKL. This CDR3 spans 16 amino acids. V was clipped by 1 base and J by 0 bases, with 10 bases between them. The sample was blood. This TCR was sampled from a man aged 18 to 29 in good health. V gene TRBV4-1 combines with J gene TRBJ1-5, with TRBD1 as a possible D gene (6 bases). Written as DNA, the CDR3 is TGCGCCAGCAGCCAAGGGGACACTTATAGCAATCAGCCCCAGCATTTT. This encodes CASSQGDTYSNQPQHF.